This T cell receptor (beta chain) appears in the sequencing data of a study of human T cells and chemical hapten exposure. In regard to this clonotype: Its matching antigen is unknown.

From germline, CDR1 is SGHVS and CDR2 FQNEAQ. The CDR3 covers 16 residues. Unmatched junction bases numbered 11, after V lost 5 bases and J lost 4 bases. During construction of the library, unique molecular identifiers were attached to individual cDNA molecules for quantitative, reproducible TCR counting. From the RACE reads, TCRdb called clonotypes with MiXCR, one entry per CDR3 protein. The data show under 300,000 distinct CDR3 sequences, 7% to 10% seen once. Study results and limitations: TCRs above 1 in 1000 frequency did not change with DPC sensitization.

The time point here: pre-sensitization, week 0. Treatment in this sample: therapeutic diphenylcyclopropenone sensitization with weekly scalp DPC. The chain couples TRBV7-8 to TRBJ1-1; 9 bases are a match to TRBD1. The receptor was isolated from a middle-aged woman with alopecia areata. Some clones in this sample may be carry-over from other donors' samples. This specimen was whole blood, taken in connection with sensitization to the hapten diphenylcyclopropenone (DPC). The chain's CDR3 is CASSTGQGRGATEAFF. CDR3 bases: TGTGCCAGCAGCACCGGACAGGGGCGGGGTGCCACTGAAGCTTTCTTT.